The table lists the clone carrying this T cell receptor beta chain with a few counts. What it recognizes is unknown. One entry per CDR3 protein results from TCRdb running MiXCR on the RT-PCR reads. The sample holds around 300,000 distinct CDR3 sequences, approximately 23% seen once. The CDR3 runs to 14 residues. Trimming took 3 bases from V and 3 from J, leaving 11 bases between them. Germline assignment: CDR1 SGHAT and CDR2 FQNNGV. The sample originates from a study of response to subunit inactivated influenza vaccine. Findings and caveats of the study: Every seasonal influenza vaccination brings in few new T cells, the authors suggested.

The clonotype comes from a man aged 50 to 75 who received an inactivated influenza vaccine. The sequenced sample was PBMCs from blood, obtained less than 22 months after vaccination. This chain connects TRBV11-2 to TRBJ1-1; no firm D call. Written as DNA, the CDR3 is TGTGCCAGCAGCTTGGAATCGGGGTACACTGAAGCTTTCTTT. It is translated as CASSLESGYTEAFF.